The 28 T cell receptor beta chains presented below share a single source sample, sequenced in a study of CD8 T cells in ankylosing spondylitis. TCRdb re-analysed the 5' RACE reads in MiXCR, keeping a single row per CDR3 protein. Among over 60,000 distinct CDR3 sequences listed, about 5.7% were seen once. The material sequenced was blood, either unsorted or a sorted T cell fraction (not recorded which). Receptors originate from a male donor with ankylosing spondylitis or in good health (not recorded which).

The V and J genes are TRBV20-1 and TRBJ1-1; 7 bases are shared with TRBD1. The germline V gene has CDR1 DFQATT and CDR2 SNEGSKA (reference sequence). V trimming: 6 bases; J trimming: 0 bases; junction bases outside the gene matches: 4. This CDR3 has 13 amino acids. CDR3: CSARDSMNTEAFF. The CDR3 nucleotides read TGCAGTGCAAGGGACAGCATGAACACTGAAGCTTTCTTT.

There are many counts of this clonotype. This chain connects TRBV5-1 to TRBJ1-2; D is unclear. V lost 5 bases, J lost 2 bases, and 13 bases lay in between. From germline, CDR1 is SGHRS and CDR2 YFSETQ. The CDR3 is made up of 14 amino acids. In DNA form, the CDR3 reads TGCGCCAGCAGACTTGCCATAGGGAACTATGGCTACACCTTC. It is translated as CASRLAIGNYGYTF.

This clonotype showed up many times. The chain is built from TRBV12-3 or TRBV12-4 and TRBJ1-2; TRBD1 agrees at 8 bases. The CDR3 sequence is 13 residues long. The V and J ends lost 6 bases and 4 bases, in that order; junction bases with no gene match: 4. CDR3: CASRPTGGYGYTF. For the CDR3, the DNA is TGTGCCAGCAGGCCTACAGGGGGCTATGGCTACACCTTC.

This clonotype appeared many times. The chain links TRBV11-2 to TRBJ2-4; D might be TRBD1 or TRBD2, each matching 5 bases. CDR3 length: 13 residues. V lost 11 bases and J 7 bases, leaving 18 bases between the germline ends. The V gene's germline CDR1 is SGHAT and CDR2 FQNNGV. The CDR3 DNA reads TGTGCCGGCCGGGGTTGGGGGTGGAACATTCAGTACTTC. This translates into CAGRGWGWNIQYF.

A few counts support this clonotype. In DNA form, the CDR3 reads TGTGCCAGCAGTTTGAGGGGACTCCCCTACGAGCAGTACTTC. It codes for CASSLRGLPYEQYF. The chain links TRBV28 to TRBJ2-7; weak D call: TRBD2 (6 bases). CDR1 is MDHEN and CDR2 is SYDVKM in the germline V gene. The CDR3 has 14 amino acids. Trimming removed 3 bases from V and 2 bases from J, with 11 bases in between. Based on the CDR3 plus reference TRBV28 and TRBJ2-7, the full variable domain is DVKVTQSSRYLVKRTGEKVFLECVQDMDHENMFWYRQDPGLGLRLIYFSYDVKMKEKGDIPEGYSVSREKKERFSLILESASTNQTSMYLCASSLRGLPYEQYFGPGTRLTVT.

The chain recombines TRBV7-7 with TRBJ2-5, with a possible D match to TRBD1 (5 bases). Trimming cost V 5 bases and J 2 bases, with 18 bases left between them. Germline V gives CDR1 SSHAT, CDR2 FNYEAQ (reference sequence). The CDR3 length is 16 residues. CDR3 region: CASSQYPSGRQETQYF. CDR3 nucleotides: TGTGCCAGCAGCCAGTATCCTTCAGGGCGACAAGAGACCCAGTACTTC.

In this sample, this clonotype turned up many times. The chain couples TRBV20-1 to TRBJ2-3, with 11 bases that match TRBD2. CDR1 DFQATT and CDR2 SNEGSKA come from the germline V gene (reference sequence). Trimming at V came to 1 base and at J to 6 bases, leaving 9 bases not matched to a gene. CDR3 length: 16 residues. CDR3 region: CSARVSVAGGQDTQYF. As DNA, the CDR3 is TGCAGTGCTAGAGTGTCAGTAGCGGGGGGGCAGGATACGCAGTATTTT.

This clonotype was recorded many times. The chain links TRBV6-2 or TRBV6-3 to TRBJ2-7, with 11 bases lining up with TRBD2. Unmatched junction bases numbered 6, after V lost 7 bases and J lost 4 bases. Germline-derived CDR1 and CDR2 are MNHEY and SVGEGT. The CDR3 loop spans 14 amino acids. The chain's CDR3 is CASTTGTSGYEQYF. The DNA for the CDR3 is TGTGCCAGCACTACAGGGACTAGCGGATACGAGCAGTACTTC.

This clonotype was picked up many times. The CDR3 loop is CASNPGTGGYGYTF. Written as DNA, the CDR3 is TGTGCCAGCAATCCCGGGACAGGGGGATATGGCTACACCTTC. The chain combines TRBV3-1 with TRBJ1-2, with TRBD1 identical over 11 bases. V shed 7 bases and J 5 bases; nucleotides not matched to a gene: 6. The CDR3 extends over 14 amino acids. Germline V lookup: CDR1 LGHDT, CDR2 YNNKEL (reference sequence).

This clonotype has ten or more counts. The chain carries TRBV23-1 and TRBJ2-2, with TRBD1 matching over 9 bases. TRBV23-1 is labeled an ORF, and its function is uncertain. The CDR3 spans 18 residues. V lost 2 bases and J lost 4; bases outside the gene matches: 11. CDR3 region: CASSQATGTGKGTGELFF. DNA of the CDR3: TGCGCCAGCAGTCAAGCCACCGGGACAGGGAAGGGCACCGGGGAGCTGTTTTTT.

At least ten counts were recorded for this clonotype. CDR3 in amino acids: CSARDIGLIIYNEQFF. The CDR3, as DNA: TGCAGTGCTAGAGATATCGGCCTAATAATCTACAATGAGCAGTTCTTC. The rearrangement uses TRBV20-1 and TRBJ2-1; D remains ambiguous. CDR1 and CDR2 from the germline V gene are DFQATT and SNEGSKA (reference sequence). V lost 0 bases and J lost 3, with 15 bases in between. This CDR3 region has 16 residues.

This clonotype showed up many times. The rearrangement links TRBV5-6 to TRBJ2-2; tentatively, D is TRBD2 (5 bases). The CDR3 consists of 15 residues. V lost 5 bases, J lost 7 bases, and 18 bases lay in between. The germline gives CDR1 SGHDT, CDR2 YYEEEE. The CDR3 here is CASRPGTPTVGELFF. The DNA for the CDR3 is TGTGCCAGCAGGCCGGGAACCCCAACGGTCGGGGAGCTGTTTTTT.

This clonotype has at least ten counts. The V gene is TRBV12-3 or TRBV12-4, the J gene TRBJ2-1; D remains ambiguous. Trimming stripped 6 bases from V and 0 bases from J, with 9 bases between. This CDR3 spans 14 amino acids. CDR3 region: CASRSFASYNEQFF. CDR3 in DNA: TGTGCCAGCAGGTCTTTTGCCTCCTACAATGAGCAGTTCTTC.

This clonotype was seen many times. The CDR3 spells CASSGLAGSYEQYF. The CDR3 DNA reads TGTGCCAGCAGTGGACTAGCAGGTTCCTACGAGCAGTACTTC. V is TRBV27 and J is TRBJ2-7; 8 bases line up with TRBD2. V trimming: 5 bases; J trimming: 1 base; junction bases outside the gene matches: 4. Germline V gene data show CDR1 as MNHEY and CDR2 as SMNVEV (reference sequence). This CDR3 is built from 14 residues.

In its sample, this clonotype was seen many times. The V call is TRBV5-1, the J call TRBJ2-3; D is possibly TRBD2 (6 bases). CDR1 SGHRS and CDR2 YFSETQ come from the germline V gene. Deletions cut 2 bases from V and 10 bases from J, with 8 bases between. This CDR3 spans 11 amino acids. CDR3 sequence: CASSLREAQYF. CDR3 sequence (DNA): TGCGCCAGCAGCTTAAGGGAGGCGCAGTATTTT.

This clonotype was observed many times. V is TRBV28 and J is TRBJ2-7; D perhaps matches TRBD2 (5 bases). The ends were cut back, 6 bases at V and 7 bases at J, with 22 bases in the middle. The CDR3 contains 15 residues. Per germline, CDR1 MDHEN and CDR2 SYDVKM. The CDR3 DNA reads as TGTGCCAGCAGCATCGACGGGAACTCAATTGAGGAGCAGTACTTC. The encoded protein is CASSIDGNSIEEQYF.

This clonotype was recorded many times. J is TRBJ1-1 and V is TRBV5-8; no clear D. Deletions cut 0 bases from V and 3 bases from J, with 15 bases between. From germline, CDR1 is SGHTS and CDR2 YDEGEE. The CDR3 runs to 16 residues. CDR3 amino acids: CASSLGVKGGDTEAFF. CDR3 nucleotide sequence: TGTGCCAGCAGCTTGGGGGTAAAGGGAGGAGACACTGAAGCTTTCTTT.

This clonotype was recorded many times. The gene calls are TRBV10-2 and TRBJ2-5; 7 positions agree with TRBD2. V trimming: 1 base; J trimming: 4 bases; junction bases outside the gene matches: 3. Germline V gives CDR1 WSHSY, CDR2 SAAADI. The CDR3 extends over 14 amino acids. CDR3 nucleotides: TGCGCCAGCAGTGAGTGGGCTAGCGGAGAGACCCAGTACTTC. This sequence encodes CASSEWASGETQYF.

This clonotype came up many times. It is unclear where the CDR3 begins or ends on the DNA, so no DNA is shown, and the CDR3 is as TCRdb lists it. J is TRBJ1-2 and V is TRBV30. Germline V gives CDR1 GTSNPN, CDR2 SVGIG (reference sequence). Both ends counted, the CDR3 spans 11 residues. CDR3 sequence: CAWGPGSTHTF.

In its sample, this clonotype was seen many times. The chain recombines TRBV7-8 with TRBJ2-1; weak D call: TRBD2 (7 bases). Trimming took 1 base from V and 8 from J, leaving 15 bases between them. This CDR3 is 15 amino acids long. Germline assignment: CDR1 SGHVS and CDR2 FQNEAQ. This CDR3 is CASSLGGGRIDEQFF. The CDR3 nucleotides read TGTGCCAGCAGCTTAGGCGGGGGCCGCATCGATGAGCAGTTCTTC.

This clonotype was seen ten or more times. The chain employs TRBV5-1 and TRBJ2-7; D is unclear. CDR3 size: 13 residues. Looked up from germline, CDR1 is SGHRS and CDR2 is YFSETQ. Trimming removed 0 bases from V and 2 bases from J, with 6 bases in between. CDR3 nucleotides: TGCGCCAGCAGCTTGGAGGACGCCTACGAGCAGTACTTC. Translation: CASSLEDAYEQYF. The complete variable domain, with remaining parts taken from reference TRBV5-1 and TRBJ2-7, reads KAGVTQTPRYLIKTRGQQVTLSCSPISGHRSVSWYQQTPGQGLQFLFEYFSETQRNKGNFPGRFSGRQFSNSRSEMNVSTLELGDSALYLCASSLEDAYEQYFGPGTRLTVT.

This clonotype was seen ten or more times. This chain connects TRBV12-3 or TRBV12-4 to TRBJ1-2, with D uncertain. The CDR3 has 14 residues. V lost 3 bases and J lost 5, with 13 bases in between. The CDR3 DNA sequence: TGTGCCAGCAGTTTGGCGGAGGATTGGTATGGCTACACCTTC. Its protein is CASSLAEDWYGYTF.

This clonotype was counted many times. The CDR3 loop reads CASSLGLTSGNNEQFF. The CDR3 DNA reads as TGCGCCAGCAGCTTGGGTCTGACTAGCGGCAACAATGAGCAGTTCTTC. This sequence joins TRBV5-1 and TRBJ2-1, with 9 bases lining up with TRBD2. Germline CDR1 is SGHRS and CDR2 is YFSETQ. This CDR3 has 16 residues. With V trimmed by 0 bases and J by 5 bases, 6 bases remained unmatched.

This clonotype was observed many times. This rearrangement joins TRBV5-5 to TRBJ1-2, with 9 bases aligning to TRBD1. Germline assignment: CDR1 SGHKS and CDR2 YYEKEE (reference sequence). The CDR3 is made up of 14 amino acids. V gave up 4 bases and J gave up 7 bases; unmatched junction bases: 8. Written as DNA, the CDR3 is TGTGCCAGCAGCGTGGACAGGGGTAATCTTGGCTACACCTTC. As protein: CASSVDRGNLGYTF.

This clonotype was counted at least ten times. The CDR3: CAWSPHPVYEQYF. As DNA, the CDR3 is TGTGCCTGGAGTCCCCACCCGGTCTACGAGCAGTACTTC. V usage is TRBV30 and J usage is TRBJ2-7; D is unclear. Germline CDR1 is GTSNPN and CDR2 is SVGIG (reference sequence). The V gene lost 2 bases and the J gene lost 3 bases, with 11 bases spanning the gap. This CDR3 comprises 13 residues.

This clonotype occurred many times. In DNA form, the CDR3 reads TGCGCCAGCAGAGGAACAGGGCACACTGAAGCTTTCTTT. It specifies CASRGTGHTEAFF. The chain recombines TRBV10-2 with TRBJ1-1; the D gene is possibly TRBD1 (6 bases). CDR3 length equals 13 residues. The germline V and J ends were trimmed by 6 bases and 3 bases, with 11 bases remaining between them. Germline V gene sequence: CDR1 WSHSY, CDR2 SAAADI.

This clonotype was seen at least ten times. The chain uses TRBV7-9 and TRBJ2-5, with D unresolved. V was cut by 2 bases and J by 1 base, with 5 bases left in between. Germline loops: CDR1 SEHNR, CDR2 FQNEAQ (reference sequence). CDR3 size: 13 residues. The CDR3 here is CASSLNLQETQYF. CDR3 coding DNA: TGTGCCAGCAGCTTAAATCTCCAAGAGACCCAGTACTTC.

This clonotype appeared many times. V gene TRBV12-3 or TRBV12-4 combines with J gene TRBJ2-1; 11 bases align to TRBD2. Unmatched junction bases numbered 11, after V lost 6 bases and J lost 16 bases. The CDR3 sequence is 13 residues long. In DNA form, the CDR3 reads TGTGCCAGCAGCCGGAGTAGCGGGGGGGCAGGATTCTTC. Translating gives CASSRSSGGAGFF.